What follows are 15 T cell receptor beta chains derived from one specimen sequenced in a study of shared clonotypes between healthy human individuals. The assay was immunoSEQ multiplex PCR, and TCRdb's table has in-frame clones only and misses some. In the table there are around 690,000 clones, roughly 88% of which are singletons. The sample comprised memory CD8+ T cells from PBMCs. Subset denoted: CD45RO+ cells pooled with CCR7-negative TemRA cells. Receptors were obtained from a man aged 18 to 35 in good health. Some clones in this sample may be carry-over from other donors' samples.

The rearrangement uses TRBV10-2 and TRBJ2-2; 9 bases are shared with TRBD2. CDR1 and CDR2 from the germline V gene are WSHSY and SAAADI. The J segment lost 6 bases and the V segment lost 0 bases, leaving 11 bases of the junction unmatched. The CDR3 covers 18 residues. The CDR3 region is CASSESAPWREGPGELFF. The CDR3 DNA follows: TGCGCCAGCAGTGAGTCCGCTCCGTGGCGGGAGGGCCCCGGGGAGCTGTTTTTT.

This sequence joins TRBV7-3 and TRBJ2-1; 7 nucleotides line up with TRBD1. CDR3 length: 14 amino acids. Losses at the gene ends were 2 bases for V and 5 bases for J; bases not matched to a gene: 3. Per germline, CDR1 SGHTA and CDR2 FQGTGA. The CDR3 here is CASSLLTGNNEQFF. The DNA for the CDR3 is TGTGCCAGCAGCTTATTGACAGGGAACAATGAGCAGTTCTTC.

The chain links TRBV28 to TRBJ1-1; no clear D gene. This CDR3 has 13 amino acids. From germline, CDR1 is MDHEN and CDR2 SYDVKM. V dropped 3 bases and J dropped 4 bases, with 9 bases sitting between them. CDR3 protein: CASSFEKTTEAFF. The CDR3 DNA is TGTGCCAGCAGTTTTGAGAAAACCACTGAAGCTTTCTTT.

V usage is TRBV4-2 and J usage is TRBJ1-4, with 7 bases that match TRBD1. CDR1 LGHNA and CDR2 YNFKEQ come from the germline V gene. The CDR3 runs 16 residues. The J segment lost 8 bases and the V segment lost 3 bases, leaving 12 bases of the junction unmatched. The DNA of the CDR3 is TGTGCCAGCAGCCAGCGTACCGGGACAGCGGAGGAAAAACTGTTTTTT. Protein: CASSQRTGTAEEKLFF.

The chain links TRBV10-3 to TRBJ1-1; D gene unclear. V lost 7 bases and J 0 bases, leaving 18 bases between the germline ends. There are 16 residues in the CDR3. Looked up from germline, CDR1 is ENHRY and CDR2 is SYGVKD. This chain's CDR3 is CAITPPLRHLNTEAFF. The CDR3 DNA sequence: TGTGCCATCACCCCCCCGCTGAGACACCTGAACACTGAAGCTTTCTTT.

The chain links TRBV27 to TRBJ2-3; D perhaps matches TRBD1 (6 bases). Germline CDR1 MNHEY, CDR2 SMNVEV (reference sequence). CDR3 length: 15 amino acids. The V and J ends lost 10 bases and 1 base respectively, with 18 bases between them. The CDR3 sequence is CAIHYRVGGTDTQYF. Written as DNA, the CDR3 is TGTGCCATCCACTACAGGGTAGGTGGCACAGATACGCAGTATTTT.

The rearrangement links TRBV9 to TRBJ2-3, with TRBD2 matching 7 bases. Germline CDR1 reads SGDLS; CDR2 reads YYNGEE. V was clipped by 2 bases and J by 1 base; unmatched bases: 4. This CDR3 is built from 15 residues. The CDR3 DNA reads TGTGCCAGCAGCGTGGGAGCGGGACGCACAGATACGCAGTATTTT. This sequence encodes CASSVGAGRTDTQYF.

The rearrangement uses TRBV6-5 and TRBJ1-2; D unresolved. The V end lost 0 bases, the J end lost 0 bases, and 5 bases lay between the germline ends. CDR1 MNHEY and CDR2 SVGAGI come from the germline V gene. This CDR3 is built from 14 residues. CDR3 coding DNA: TGTGCCAGCAGTTACTCGAGTGCTAACTATGGCTACACCTTC. This codes for CASSYSSANYGYTF.

V gene TRBV5-6 combines with J gene TRBJ2-7; a weak D match, TRBD2 (6 bases). The CDR3 spans 15 residues. CDR1 is SGHDT and CDR2 is YYEEEE in the germline V gene. Trimming took 5 bases from V and 2 from J, leaving 17 bases between them. The CDR3 DNA is TGTGCCAGCAGTCCACCGGGACTGAGTCCCTACGAGCAGTACTTC. Protein: CASSPPGLSPYEQYF.

The chain employs TRBV13 and TRBJ1-1; maybe TRBD1 (5 bases). Deletions cut 6 bases from V and 1 base from J, with 9 bases between. Germline V CDR1 and CDR2: PRHDT, FYEKMQ (reference sequence). The CDR3 loop spans 13 amino acids. As DNA, the CDR3 is TGTGCCAGCAGTCATGGGACGAACACTGAAGCTTTCTTT. It is translated as CASSHGTNTEAFF.

A few counts support this clone. The CDR3 DNA is TGCGCCAGCAGCGAGGTCTCAGTTGGGCTCAACACCGGGGAGCTGTTTTTT. Protein: CASSEVSVGLNTGELFF. The V call is TRBV5-1, the J call TRBJ2-2, with D unresolved. The CDR3 covers 17 residues. Germline V gene lookup returns CDR1 SGHRS and CDR2 YFSETQ. Trimming stripped 4 bases from V and 2 bases from J, with 18 bases between.

This clone showed up just a few times. V usage is TRBV4-1 and J usage is TRBJ1-5; D gene unclear. Deletions cut 6 bases from V and 5 bases from J, with 17 bases between. The CDR3 runs 15 residues. Per germline, CDR1 MGHRA and CDR2 YSYEKL. CDR3 nucleotide sequence: TGCGCCAGCAGTCCCGGACCTAGAACCGATCAGCCCCAGCATTTT. It specifies CASSPGPRTDQPQHF.

The chain combines TRBV5-1 with TRBJ2-1; 8 nucleotides line up with TRBD2. J lost 2 bases, V lost 1 base, and 11 bases had no gene match. CDR1 and CDR2 from the germline V gene are SGHRS and YFSETQ. This CDR3 contains 18 residues. The CDR3: CASSLFPSGSQTYNEQFF. Written as DNA, the CDR3 is TGCGCCAGCAGCTTGTTCCCAAGCGGGAGTCAAACCTACAATGAGCAGTTCTTC.

The chain links TRBV7-6 to TRBJ2-3, with a possible D match to TRBD2 (5 bases). Deletions cut 3 bases from V and 7 bases from J, with 17 bases between. Germline loops: CDR1 SGHVS, CDR2 FNYEAQ. The CDR3 runs to 15 residues. The CDR3 bases are TGTGCCAGCAGCTTCCCGGAGGAGAGGGAAAATACGCAGTATTTT. Translating gives CASSFPEERENTQYF.

The gene calls are TRBV7-2 and TRBJ1-1; TRBD1 agrees at 7 bases. Germline values: CDR1 SGHTA, CDR2 FQGNSA. The CDR3 covers 15 residues. The ends lost 8 bases at V and 3 bases at J; junction bases unmatched: 12. CDR3 in DNA: TGTGCCAGCCTCATGTGGGCAGGGGGGGACACTGAAGCTTTCTTT. This sequence encodes CASLMWAGGDTEAFF.